The clone carrying this T cell receptor (beta chain) was detected only a few times. Its cognate antigen is unknown. The record originates from a study of identical twins. General study results and limits: Twin-shared out-of-frame alpha sequences were enriched for low generation probability. With beta out-of-frame sequences, excess sharing by twins was weaker. Whereas memory repertoires showed no such difference, abundant cord blood beta clonotypes carried fewer insertions. For zero-insertion analyses, partial confounding could come from invariant MAIT and iNKT cells.

Germline-derived CDR1 and CDR2 are DFQATT and SNEGSKA (reference sequence). V shed 5 bases and J 0 bases; nucleotides not matched to a gene: 14. CDR3 length: 17 residues. Each CDR3 protein is one row after TCRdb ran MiXCR on the 5' RACE reads. This table holds 350,000 to 450,000 distinct CDR3 sequences, approximately 17% found once. This clonotype was obtained from a middle-aged man in good health. The chain recombines TRBV20-1 with TRBJ2-7; 9 nucleotides match TRBD2. Input material: naive T cells sorted from blood. For the CDR3, the DNA is TGCAGTGCTCCAAGGGACCTAGCGGGACGTCTCTCCTACGAGCAGTACTTC. It is translated as CSAPRDLAGRLSYEQYF.